Below, one T cell receptor beta chain is given with its context. This sample is drawn from a study of CD8 T cells in Susac syndrome. Reverse transcription of about 0.5 to 1 ug RNA used random hexamers. TCR beta CDR3 was amplified by immunoSEQ covering 54 Vbeta and 13 Jbeta. A single record per CDR3 protein comes from TCRdb applying MiXCR to the immunoSEQ multiplex PCR reads. The table includes a few hundred thousand distinct CDR3 sequences, 80% to 95% detected once. Blood CD8+ and CD4+ T cells underwent high-throughput TCR beta sequencing. Relapsing-remitting disease, either stable or active, was present in the treatment-naive patients who were the multiple sclerosis controls. Negative isolation yielded the CD8+ and CD4+ T cells, while FACS enriched the TEMRA cells. The sample was CD8+ T cells from PBMCs. This clonotype was obtained from a human donor with multiple sclerosis.

CDR3 protein: CASSILSGTDTQYF. Here the CDR3 DNA reads TGTGCCAGCAGTATCCTGAGCGGCACAGATACGCAGTATTTT. V usage is TRBV6-2 or TRBV6-3 and J usage is TRBJ2-3; D uncertain. CDR3 size: 14 residues. Germline V gene data show CDR1 as MNHEY and CDR2 as SVGEGT. V was shortened by 5 bases and J by 1 base, with 10 bases between the two germline ends.